This TCR beta chain was captured in a study of T-cell memory formation after mild COVID-19. Germline CDR1 is SGHTA and CDR2 is FQGTGA. The CDR3 is 15 amino acids. V was clipped by 5 bases and J by 2 bases, with 13 bases between them. This clonotype was picked up many times. Antigen: not known. From 5'RACE with constant-segment primers came TCR alpha and TCR beta cDNA libraries that carried sample barcodes and UMIs. MiXCR, applied by TCRdb to the 5' RACE reads, yields one record per CDR3 protein. The sample has about 430,000 distinct CDR3 sequences; roughly 17% are singletons. Study results and caveats: Most CD4+ clones that shrank were in CM and EM, while CD8+ ones turned up in EMRA.

The specimen sequenced was PBMCs or a T cell subset sorted from them (not recorded which). This receptor was taken from a man younger than 35 who had mild COVID-19 (a few samples of this study predate the infection). Cell type and time point are not known. The chain combines TRBV7-3 with TRBJ2-1; TRBD2 is a possible D gene (6 bases). DNA of the CDR3: TGTGCCAGCAGCCACGAGCGGGTTCCCTACAATGAGCAGTTCTTC. Translated, it gives CASSHERVPYNEQFF.